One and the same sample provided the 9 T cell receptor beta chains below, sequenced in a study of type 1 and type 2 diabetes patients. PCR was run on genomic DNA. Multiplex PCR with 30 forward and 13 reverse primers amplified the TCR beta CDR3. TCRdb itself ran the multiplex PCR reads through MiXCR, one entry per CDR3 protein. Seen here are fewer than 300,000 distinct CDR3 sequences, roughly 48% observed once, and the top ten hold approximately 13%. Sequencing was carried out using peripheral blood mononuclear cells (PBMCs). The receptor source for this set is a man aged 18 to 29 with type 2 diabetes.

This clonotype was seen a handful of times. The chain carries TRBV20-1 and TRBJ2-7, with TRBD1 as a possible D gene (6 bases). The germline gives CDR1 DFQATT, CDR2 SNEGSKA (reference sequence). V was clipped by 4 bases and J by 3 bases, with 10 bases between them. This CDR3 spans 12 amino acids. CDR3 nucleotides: TGCAGTGCTAAGGGCAGGGGCTACGAGCAGTACTTC. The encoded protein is CSAKGRGYEQYF.

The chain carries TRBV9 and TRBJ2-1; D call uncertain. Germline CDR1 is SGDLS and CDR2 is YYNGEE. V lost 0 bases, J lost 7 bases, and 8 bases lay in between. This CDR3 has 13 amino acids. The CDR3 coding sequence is TGTGCCAGCAGCGTAGGTGATGAGAATGAGCAGTTCTTC. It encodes CASSVGDENEQFF.

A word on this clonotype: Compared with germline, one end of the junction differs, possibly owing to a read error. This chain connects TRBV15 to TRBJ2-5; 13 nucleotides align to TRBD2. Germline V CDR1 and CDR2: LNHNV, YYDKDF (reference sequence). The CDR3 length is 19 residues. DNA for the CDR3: TGTGCCACCAGCAAAACTCCGGGACTAGCGGGAAGTAGGGGTGAGACCCAGTGCTTC. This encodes CATSKTPGLAGSRGETQCF.

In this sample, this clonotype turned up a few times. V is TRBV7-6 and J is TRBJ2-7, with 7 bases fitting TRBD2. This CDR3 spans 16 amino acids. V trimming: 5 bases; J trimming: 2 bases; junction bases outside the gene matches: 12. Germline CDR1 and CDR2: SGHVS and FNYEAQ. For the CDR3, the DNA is TGTGCCAGCAGCCCGGAGGGAGGCGGGAGCCCCTACGAGCAGTACTTC. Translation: CASSPEGGGSPYEQYF. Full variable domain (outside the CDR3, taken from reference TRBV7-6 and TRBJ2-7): GAGVSQSPRYKVTKRGQDVALRCDPISGHVSLYWYRQALGQGPEFLTYFNYEAQQDKSGLPNDRFSAERPEGSISTLTIQRTEQRDSAMYRCASSPEGGGSPYEQYFGPGTRLTVT.

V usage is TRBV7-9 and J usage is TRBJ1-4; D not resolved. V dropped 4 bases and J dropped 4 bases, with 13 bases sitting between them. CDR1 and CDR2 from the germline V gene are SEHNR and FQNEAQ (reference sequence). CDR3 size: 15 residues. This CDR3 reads CASSSTGGSNEKLFF. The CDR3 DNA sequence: TGTGCCAGCAGCTCCACGGGAGGGAGTAATGAAAAACTGTTTTTT.

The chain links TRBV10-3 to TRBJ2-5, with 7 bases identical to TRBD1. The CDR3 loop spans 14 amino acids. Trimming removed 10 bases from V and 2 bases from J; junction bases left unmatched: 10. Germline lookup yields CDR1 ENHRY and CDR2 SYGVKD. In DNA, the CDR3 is TGTGCCACCTCGAGACAGGGACAGCAAGAGACCCAGTACTTC. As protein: CATSRQGQQETQYF.

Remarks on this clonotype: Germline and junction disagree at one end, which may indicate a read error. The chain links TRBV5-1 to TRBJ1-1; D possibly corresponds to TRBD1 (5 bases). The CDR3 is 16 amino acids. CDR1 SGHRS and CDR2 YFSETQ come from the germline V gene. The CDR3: CASSVVGGGDTDTLYF. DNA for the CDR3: TGTGCCAGCAGCGTAGTTGGCGGGGGAGACACAGATACGCTGTATTTT. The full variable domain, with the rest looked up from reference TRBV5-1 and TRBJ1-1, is KAGVTQTPRYLIKTRGQQVTLSCSPISGHRSVSWYQQTPGQGLQFLFEYFSETQRNKGNFPGRFSGRQFSNSRSEMNVSTLELGDSALYLCASSVVGGGDTDTLYFGQGTRLTVV.

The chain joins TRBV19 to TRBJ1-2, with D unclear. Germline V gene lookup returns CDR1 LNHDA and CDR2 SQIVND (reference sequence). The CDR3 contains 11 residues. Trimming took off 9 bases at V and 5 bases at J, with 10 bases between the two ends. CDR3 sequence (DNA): TGTGCCAGCCGATTTCCGTATGGCTACACCTTC. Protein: CASRFPYGYTF.

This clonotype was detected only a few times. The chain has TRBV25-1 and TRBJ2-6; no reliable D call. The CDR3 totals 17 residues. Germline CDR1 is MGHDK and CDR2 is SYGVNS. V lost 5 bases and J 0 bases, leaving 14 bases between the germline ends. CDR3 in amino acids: CASSSTPRVSGANVLTF. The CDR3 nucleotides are TGTGCCAGCAGTTCAACCCCACGGGTCTCTGGGGCCAACGTCCTGACTTTC.